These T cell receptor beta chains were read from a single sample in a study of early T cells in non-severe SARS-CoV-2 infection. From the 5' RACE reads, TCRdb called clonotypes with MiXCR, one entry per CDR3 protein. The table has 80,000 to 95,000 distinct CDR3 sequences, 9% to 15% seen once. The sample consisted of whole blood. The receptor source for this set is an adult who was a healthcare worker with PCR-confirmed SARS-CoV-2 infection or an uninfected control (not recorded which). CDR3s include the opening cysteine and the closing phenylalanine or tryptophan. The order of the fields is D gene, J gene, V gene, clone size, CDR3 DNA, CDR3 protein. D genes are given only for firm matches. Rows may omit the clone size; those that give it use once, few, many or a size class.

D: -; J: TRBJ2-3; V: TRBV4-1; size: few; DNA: TGCGCCAGCAGCGGTATCGGGTACCTCTACACAGATACGCAGTATTTT; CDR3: CASSGIGYLYTDTQYF
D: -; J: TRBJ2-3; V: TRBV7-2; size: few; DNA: TGTGCCAGCAGTATTCCAGATACGCAGTATTTT; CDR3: CASSIPDTQYF
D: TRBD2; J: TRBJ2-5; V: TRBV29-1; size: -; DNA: TGCAGCGTTGAACGCCTAGCGGATGGACAAGAGACCCAGTACTTC; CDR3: CSVERLADGQETQYF
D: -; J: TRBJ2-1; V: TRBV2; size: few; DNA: TGTGCCAGCGGAGGCAGCGGGACAGGCCTTAAGGGGCAGTTCTTC; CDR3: CASGGSGTGLKGQFF
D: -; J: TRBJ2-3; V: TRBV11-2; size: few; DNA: TGTGCCAGCAGCTTAGTAGGGGACAGCACAGATACGCAGTATTTT; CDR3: CASSLVGDSTDTQYF
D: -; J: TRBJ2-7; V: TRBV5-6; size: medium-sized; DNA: TGTGCCAGCAGCTTTCCCTCGGGGGACGAGCAGTACTTC; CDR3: CASSFPSGDEQYF
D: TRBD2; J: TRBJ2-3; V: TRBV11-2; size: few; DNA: TGTGCCAGCAGCATCTTACTAGCGGTAGGAACAGATACGCAGTATTTT; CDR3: CASSILLAVGTDTQYF
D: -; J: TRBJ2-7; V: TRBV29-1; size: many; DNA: TGCAGCGCTGGACTGTTCTCCTACGAGCAGTACTTC; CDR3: CSAGLFSYEQYF
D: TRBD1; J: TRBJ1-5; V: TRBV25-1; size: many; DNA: TGTGCCAGCAGTGGTTATCAGGGGGCTGGGGGCAATCAGCCCCAGCATTTT; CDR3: CASSGYQGAGGNQPQHF
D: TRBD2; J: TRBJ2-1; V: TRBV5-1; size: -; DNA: TGCGCCAGCAGCTTGGGTCTAGCGTCGGGGGGACTGGGTGAGCAGTTCTTC; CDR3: CASSLGLASGGLGEQFF
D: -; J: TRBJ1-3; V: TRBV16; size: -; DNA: TGTGCCAGCAGCCGCCCGGATTTT; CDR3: CASSRPDF
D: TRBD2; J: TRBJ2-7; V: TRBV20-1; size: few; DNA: TGCAGTGTCCCAGGTAGCGGGTCCTCCTACGAGCAGTACTTC; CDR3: CSVPGSGSSYEQYF
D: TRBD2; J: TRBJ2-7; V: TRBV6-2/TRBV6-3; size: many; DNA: TGTGCCAGCAGCCCCAGGTCTCGGGAGGGAAGAAACTACGAGCAGTACTTC; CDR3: CASSPRSREGRNYEQYF
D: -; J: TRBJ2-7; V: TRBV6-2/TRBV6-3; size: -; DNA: TGTGCCAGCAGTTACTCGGGCCCAGGGGCTCGGCAGTACTTC; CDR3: CASSYSGPGARQYF
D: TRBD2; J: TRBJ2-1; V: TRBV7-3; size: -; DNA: TGTGCCAGCAGCTCGCGGACTAGCGGGGGCTCCTACAATGAGCAGTTCTTC; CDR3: CASSSRTSGGSYNEQFF
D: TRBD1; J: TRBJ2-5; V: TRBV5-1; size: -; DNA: TGCGCCAGCAGCTTGAATACAGGGGGGTTGGAGACCCAGTACTTC; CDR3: CASSLNTGGLETQYF
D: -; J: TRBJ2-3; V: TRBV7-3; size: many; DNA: TGTGCCAGCAGCTTAGGGTCAGCAGATACGCAGTATTTT; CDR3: CASSLGSADTQYF
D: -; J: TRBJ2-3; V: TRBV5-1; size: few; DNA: TGCGCCAGCAGCCATGACTACCTCACAGATACGCAGTATTTT; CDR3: CASSHDYLTDTQYF
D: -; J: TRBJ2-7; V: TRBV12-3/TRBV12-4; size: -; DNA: TGTGCCAGCAGCCCCGATCCAGACTACGAGCAGTACTTC; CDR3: CASSPDPDYEQYF
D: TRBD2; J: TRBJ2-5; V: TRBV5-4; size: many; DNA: TGTGCCAGCAGCTTTCCAGGACTAGCGGGAGGAGAGACCCAGTACTTC; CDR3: CASSFPGLAGGETQYF
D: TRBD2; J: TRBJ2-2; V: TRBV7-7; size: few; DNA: TGTGCTAGCAGCTTAGTACCACTAGCGGGAGGGCCGAACACCGGGGAGCTGTTTTTT; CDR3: CASSLVPLAGGPNTGELFF
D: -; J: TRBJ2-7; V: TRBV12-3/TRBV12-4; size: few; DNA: TGTGCCAGCAGTTTAGGGTCCGTGTCCTACGAGCAGTACTTC; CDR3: CASSLGSVSYEQYF
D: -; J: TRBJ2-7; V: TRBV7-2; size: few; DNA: TGTGCCAGCAGCTTAGTAGGCCTGGGCCACAAAGTCTACGAGCAGTACTTC; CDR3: CASSLVGLGHKVYEQYF
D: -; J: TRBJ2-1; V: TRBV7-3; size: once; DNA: TGTGCCAGCAGCTTAACAATTTTTGAAAGCTCCTACAATGAGCAGTTCTTC; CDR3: CASSLTIFESSYNEQFF
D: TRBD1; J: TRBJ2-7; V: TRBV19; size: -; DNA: TGTGCCAGCGGCAACTCCGGGACAGGGGGTAGCAACGAGCAGTACTTC; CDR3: CASGNSGTGGSNEQYF
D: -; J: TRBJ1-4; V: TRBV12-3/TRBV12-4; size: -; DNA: TGTGCCAGCAGGGCGACAGCAACTAATGAAAAACTGTTTTTT; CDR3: CASRATATNEKLFF
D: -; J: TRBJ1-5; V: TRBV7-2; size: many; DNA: TGTGCCAGCAGCTTAGGGTCAGGACCCCGGCCCCAGCATTTT; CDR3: CASSLGSGPRPQHF
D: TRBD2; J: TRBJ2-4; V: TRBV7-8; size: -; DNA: TGTGCCAGCAGCTTAACCGACGGGAGGTTGAGCATTCAGTACTTC; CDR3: CASSLTDGRLSIQYF
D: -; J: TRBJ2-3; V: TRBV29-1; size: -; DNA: TGCAGCGTTCATCTGGCCAGAACTGAACGAGATACGCAGTATTTT; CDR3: CSVHLARTERDTQYF
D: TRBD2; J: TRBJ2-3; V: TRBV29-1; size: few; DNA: TGCAGCGTTGCCACTAGCGGCAGCACAGATACGCAGTATTTT; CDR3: CSVATSGSTDTQYF
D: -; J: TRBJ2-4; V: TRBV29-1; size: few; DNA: TGCAGCGTTGAAGACGGGGGCATTCAGTACTTC; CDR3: CSVEDGGIQYF
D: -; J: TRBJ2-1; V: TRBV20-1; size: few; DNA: TGCAGTGCTAGAGATGGGATTAGGGCGGTAGCGCCTCGTGGGTTCTTC; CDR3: CSARDGIRAVAPRGFF
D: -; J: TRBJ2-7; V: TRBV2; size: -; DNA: TGTGCCAGCAGGGAAACGGACAGTTACGAGCAGTACTTC; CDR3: CASRETDSYEQYF
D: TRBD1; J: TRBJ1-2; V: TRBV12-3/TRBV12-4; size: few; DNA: TGTGCCAGCAGTTTAGGGACAGGGGGAGGTGGCTACACCTTC; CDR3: CASSLGTGGGGYTF
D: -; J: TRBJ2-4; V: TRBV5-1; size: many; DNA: TGCGCCAGCAGCAGAGTTGGCCAACGGGAAATTCAGTACTTC; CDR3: CASSRVGQREIQYF
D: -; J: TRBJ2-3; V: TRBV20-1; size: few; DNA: TGCAGTGCTAGGACTAGCACAGATACGCAGTATTTT; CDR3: CSARTSTDTQYF
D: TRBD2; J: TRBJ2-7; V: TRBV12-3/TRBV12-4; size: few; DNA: TGTGCCAGCAGTTTTCCTAGCGGGAGACCCTACGAGCAGTACTTC; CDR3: CASSFPSGRPYEQYF
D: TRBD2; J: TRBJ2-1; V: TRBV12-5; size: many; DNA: TGTGCTAGTGGCGCGAGCGGGAGAGGAACCTACAATGAGCAGTTCTTC; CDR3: CASGASGRGTYNEQFF
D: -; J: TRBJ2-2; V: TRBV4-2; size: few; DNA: TGTGCCAGCAGCCGCGGACGGGGTCAGAACACCGGGGAGCTGTTTTTT; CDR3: CASSRGRGQNTGELFF
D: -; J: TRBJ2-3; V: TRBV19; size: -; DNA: TGTGCCAGTAGTATTAATGGAGCTGGGGGTCCGGAAGATACGCAGTATTTT; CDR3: CASSINGAGGPEDTQYF
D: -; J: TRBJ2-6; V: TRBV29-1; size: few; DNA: TGCAGCGTTCCCACAGGGAGTTTTGGGGCCAACGTCCTGACTTTC; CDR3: CSVPTGSFGANVLTF
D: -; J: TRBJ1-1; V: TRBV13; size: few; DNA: TGTGCCAGCAGCCATTCGTCCGGGAAAGCTTTCTTT; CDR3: CASSHSSGKAFF
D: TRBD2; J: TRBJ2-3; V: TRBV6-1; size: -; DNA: TGTGCCAGCAGGAGGAGCGGGAACTCAGATACGCAGTATTTT; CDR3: CASRRSGNSDTQYF
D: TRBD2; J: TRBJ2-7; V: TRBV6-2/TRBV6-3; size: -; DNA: TGTTACCTATTCCCAGGGACTAGCGCGCCCTACGAGCAGTACTTC; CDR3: CYLFPGTSAPYEQYF